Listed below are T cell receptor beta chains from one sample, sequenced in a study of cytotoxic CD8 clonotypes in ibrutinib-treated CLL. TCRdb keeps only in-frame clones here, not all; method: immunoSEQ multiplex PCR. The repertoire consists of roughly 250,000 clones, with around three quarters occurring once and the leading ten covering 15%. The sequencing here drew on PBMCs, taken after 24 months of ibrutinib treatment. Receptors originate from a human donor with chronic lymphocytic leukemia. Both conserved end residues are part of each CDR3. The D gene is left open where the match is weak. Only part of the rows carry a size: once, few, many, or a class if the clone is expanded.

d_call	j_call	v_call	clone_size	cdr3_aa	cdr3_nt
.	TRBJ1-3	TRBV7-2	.	CASSLNGFGNTIYF	TGTGCCAGCAGCTTAAACGGTTTCGGAAACACCATATATTTT
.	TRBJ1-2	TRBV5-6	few	CASSRYHDSNYGYTF	TGTGCCAGCAGCCGATACCACGACAGTAACTATGGCTACACCTTC
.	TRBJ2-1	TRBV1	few	CTSPRDVYNEQFF	TGCACCAGCCCCCGGGACGTCTACAATGAGCAGTTCTTC
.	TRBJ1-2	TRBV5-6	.	CASSLEGYGYTF	TGTGCCAGCAGCTTGGAGGGTTACGGCTACACCTTC
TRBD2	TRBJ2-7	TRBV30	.	CAWSWPSGLAGVGEQYF	TGTGCCTGGAGTTGGCCATCCGGACTAGCGGGAGTAGGGGAGCAGTACTTC
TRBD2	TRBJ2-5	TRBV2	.	CASGASGETQYF	TGTGCCAGCGGGGCTAGCGGGGAGACCCAGTACTTC
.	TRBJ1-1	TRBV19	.	CASSTPGNTEAFF	TGTGCCAGTAGTACCCCGGGAAACACTGAAGCTTTCTTT
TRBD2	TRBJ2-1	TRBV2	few	CAAGGPYNEQFF	TGTGCAGCGGGAGGGCCCTACAATGAGCAGTTCTTC
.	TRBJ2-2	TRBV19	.	CASSRLASGTGELFF	TGTGCCAGTAGTAGGCTAGCTTCGGGCACCGGGGAGCTGTTTTTT
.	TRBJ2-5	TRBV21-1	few	CASREAGSETQYF	TGTGCCAGCAGGGAGGCGGGATCCGAGACCCAGTACTTC
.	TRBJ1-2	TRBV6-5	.	CASSYERVRYTF	TGTGCCAGCAGTTACGAGAGGGTGCGCTACACCTTC
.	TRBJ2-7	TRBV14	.	CASSSGQNTYEQYF	TGTGCCAGCAGTTCCGGGCAAAATACCTACGAGCAGTACTTC
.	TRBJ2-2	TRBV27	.	CASAPDPVGELFF	TGTGCCAGCGCCCCGGACCCCGTTGGGGAGCTGTTTTTT
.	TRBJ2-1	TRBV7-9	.	CASSPGQAGNEQFF	TGTGCCAGCAGCCCGGGTCAGGCCGGCAATGAGCAGTTCTTC
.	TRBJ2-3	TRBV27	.	CASSSRRGTDTQYF	TGTGCCAGCAGTTCCCGCCGGGGCACAGATACGCAGTATTTT
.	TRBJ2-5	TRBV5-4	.	CASSRGGPIQTQYF	TGTGCCTCGTCGCGTGGGGGGCCAATTCAGACCCAGTACTTC
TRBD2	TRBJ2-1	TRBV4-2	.	CASSQAGGVNEQFF	TGTGCCAGCAGCCAAGCGGGAGGGGTGAATGAGCAGTTCTTC
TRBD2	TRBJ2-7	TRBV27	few	CASSLTPSGGFYEQYF	TGTGCCAGCAGTCTTACCCCTAGCGGGGGCTTCTACGAGCAGTACTTC
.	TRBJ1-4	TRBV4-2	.	CASSQGLKIFRGATNEKLFF	TGTGCCAGCAGCCAAGGTCTGAAGATATTCAGAGGTGCAACTAATGAAAAACTGTTTTTT
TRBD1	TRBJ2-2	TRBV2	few	CASSGQGRNTGELFF	TGTGCCAGCAGTGGACAGGGTAGGAACACCGGGGAGCTGTTTTTT
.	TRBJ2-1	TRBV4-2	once	CASSQELARYNEQFF	TGTGCCAGCAGCCAAGAATTAGCACGGTACAATGAGCAGTTCTTC
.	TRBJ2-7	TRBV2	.	CASSGTGYEQYF	TGTGCCAGCAGTGGAACAGGATACGAGCAGTACTTC
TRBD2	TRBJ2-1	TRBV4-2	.	CASSQAGLAGYNEQFF	TGTGCCAGCAGCCAAGCTGGACTAGCGGGGTACAATGAGCAGTTCTTC
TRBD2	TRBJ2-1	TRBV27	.	CASSLRAGTPLNEQFF	TGTGCCAGCAGTTTACGAGCGGGAACCCCCTTGAATGAGCAGTTCTTC
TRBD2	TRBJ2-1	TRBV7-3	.	CASSYGGSEQFF	TGTGCCAGCAGTTACGGCGGGAGTGAGCAGTTCTTC
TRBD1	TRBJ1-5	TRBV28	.	CASSLRGLVGQPQHF	TGTGCCAGCAGTTTAAGGGGGCTGGTCGGTCAGCCCCAGCATTTT
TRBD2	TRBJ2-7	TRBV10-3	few	CAISASQGLAGAYEQYF	TGTGCCATCAGTGCCAGCCAAGGCCTAGCGGGAGCTTACGAGCAGTACTTC
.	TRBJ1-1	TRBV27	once	CASESRVGNTEAFF	TGTGCCAGCGAATCAAGGGTTGGGAACACTGAAGCTTTCTTT
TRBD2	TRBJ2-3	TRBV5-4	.	CASSLGGSGTDTQYF	TGTGCCAGCAGTCTGGGGGGGTCGGGCACAGATACGCAGTATTTT
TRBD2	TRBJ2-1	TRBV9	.	CASRPGLAGPEQFF	TGTGCCAGCAGACCGGGACTAGCGGGCCCAGAGCAGTTCTTC
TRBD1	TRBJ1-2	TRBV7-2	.	CASSPEGQAFYGYTF	TGTGCCAGCAGCCCCGAGGGACAGGCGTTCTATGGCTACACCTTC
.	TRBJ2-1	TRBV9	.	CASSPRVDYNEQFF	TGTGCCAGCAGCCCCCGGGTAGACTACAATGAGCAGTTCTTC
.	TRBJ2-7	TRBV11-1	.	CASSLVNEQYF	TGTGCCAGCAGCTTAGTAAACGAGCAGTACTTC
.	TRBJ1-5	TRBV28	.	CASIAHPSQPQHF	TGTGCCAGCATCGCACACCCGAGTCAGCCCCAGCATTTT
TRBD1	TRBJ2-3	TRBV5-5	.	CASSRGQWGTDTQYF	TGTGCCAGCAGCCGGGGACAGTGGGGTACAGATACGCAGTATTTT
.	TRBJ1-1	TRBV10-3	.	CAISEKGGNTEAFF	TGTGCCATCAGTGAGAAAGGGGGGAACACTGAAGCTTTCTTT
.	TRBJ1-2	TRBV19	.	CASKVQGMGGYTF	TGTGCCAGTAAGGTTCAGGGGATGGGCGGCTACACCTTC
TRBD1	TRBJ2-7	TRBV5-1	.	CASSSRTGVYEQYF	TGCGCCAGCAGCTCCCGGACAGGGGTCTACGAGCAGTACTTC
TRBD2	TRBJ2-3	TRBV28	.	CASSLWSGRTADTQYF	TGTGCCAGCAGTTTATGGAGCGGGAGGACCGCAGATACGCAGTATTTT
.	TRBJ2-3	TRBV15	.	CATSSDSATDTQYF	TGTGCCACCAGCAGTGACAGCGCCACAGATACGCAGTATTTT
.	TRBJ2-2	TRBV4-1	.	CASSQDGGFGELFF	TGCGCCAGCAGCCAAGATGGAGGGTTCGGGGAGCTGTTTTTT